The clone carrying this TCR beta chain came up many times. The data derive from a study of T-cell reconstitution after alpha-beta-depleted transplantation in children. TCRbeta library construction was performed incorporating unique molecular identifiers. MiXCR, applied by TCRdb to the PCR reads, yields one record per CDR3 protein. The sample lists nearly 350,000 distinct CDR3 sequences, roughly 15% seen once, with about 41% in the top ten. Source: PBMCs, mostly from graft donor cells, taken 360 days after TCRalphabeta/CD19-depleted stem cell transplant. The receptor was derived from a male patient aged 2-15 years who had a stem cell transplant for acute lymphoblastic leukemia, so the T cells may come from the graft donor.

The CDR3 sequence is CASRSNYEQYF. The CDR3 DNA sequence: TGTGCCAGCAGGTCGAACTACGAGCAGTACTTC. The J gene is TRBJ2-7, the V gene TRBV7-9, with D uncertain. V was pared by 6 bases and J by 3 bases, with 6 bases between. CDR3 length: 11 residues. Germline CDR1 and CDR2: SEHNR and FQNEAQ (reference sequence).